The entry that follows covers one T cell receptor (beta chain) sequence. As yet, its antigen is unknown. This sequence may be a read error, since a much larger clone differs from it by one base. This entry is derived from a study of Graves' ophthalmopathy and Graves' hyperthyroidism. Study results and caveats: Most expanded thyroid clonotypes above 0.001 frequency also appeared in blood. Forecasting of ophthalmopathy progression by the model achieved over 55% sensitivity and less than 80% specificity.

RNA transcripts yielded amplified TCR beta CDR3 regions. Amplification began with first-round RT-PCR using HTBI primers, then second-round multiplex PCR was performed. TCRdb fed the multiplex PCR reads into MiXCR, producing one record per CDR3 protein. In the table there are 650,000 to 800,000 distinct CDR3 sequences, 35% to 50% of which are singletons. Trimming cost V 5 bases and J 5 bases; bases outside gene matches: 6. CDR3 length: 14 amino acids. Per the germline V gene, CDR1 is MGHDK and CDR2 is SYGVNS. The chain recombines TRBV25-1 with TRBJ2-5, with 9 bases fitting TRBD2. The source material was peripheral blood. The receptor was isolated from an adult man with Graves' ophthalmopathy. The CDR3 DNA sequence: TGTGCCAGCAGTACCGGGACTAGCTGCGAGACCCAGTACTTC. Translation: CASSTGTSCETQYF.